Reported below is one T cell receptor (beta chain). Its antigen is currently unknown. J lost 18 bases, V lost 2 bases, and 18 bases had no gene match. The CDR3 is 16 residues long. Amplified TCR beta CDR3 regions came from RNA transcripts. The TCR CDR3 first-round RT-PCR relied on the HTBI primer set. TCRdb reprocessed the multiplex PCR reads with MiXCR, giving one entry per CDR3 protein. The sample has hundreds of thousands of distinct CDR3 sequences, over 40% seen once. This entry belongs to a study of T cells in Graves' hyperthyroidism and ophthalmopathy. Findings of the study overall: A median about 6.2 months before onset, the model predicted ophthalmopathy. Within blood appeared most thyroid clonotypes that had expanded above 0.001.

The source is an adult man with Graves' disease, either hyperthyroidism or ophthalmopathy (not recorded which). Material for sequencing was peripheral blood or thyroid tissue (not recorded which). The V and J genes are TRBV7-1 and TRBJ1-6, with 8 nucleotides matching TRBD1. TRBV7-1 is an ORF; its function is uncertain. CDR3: CASSSSRGRGNSPPHF. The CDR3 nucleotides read TGTGCCAGCAGCTCATCCAGGGGGCGCGGGAATTCACCACCCCACTTT.